The source of this TCR beta chain is a study of cytomegalovirus exposure and HLA in healthy donors. Sequencing was performed with immunoSEQ multiplex PCR; in TCRdb, only in-frame clones are kept and a portion is missing. Of 250,000 or so clones listed, about 90% are singletons. Germline V lookup: CDR1 MGHRA, CDR2 YSYEKL. Trimming stripped 0 bases from V and 3 bases from J, with 5 bases between. This CDR3 is built from 13 residues. For this clone: Its target is unknown.

Findings and limits, study-wide: Reports described diagnosis of cytomegalovirus status by the classifier as highly specific and sensitive. A few chains linked to CMV were shown in vitro to be specific for CMV antigens. A list of about 160 TCR beta chains associated with cytomegalovirus was given. TCR clusters originating in the first cohort tended to co-occur in the roughly 120 validation repertoires, according to a later analysis.

The sample taken for sequencing was PBMCs. The sequence was collected from a young man in good health and CMV-seropositive. The chain employs TRBV4-1 and TRBJ1-2; no clear D gene. The CDR3 here is CASSQEGYYGYTF. CDR3 nucleotides: TGCGCCAGCAGCCAAGAGGGGTACTATGGCTACACCTTC.